This T cell receptor beta chain was captured by sequencing in a study of T cells in Graves' hyperthyroidism and ophthalmopathy (dated by TCRdb to the late 2010s). In the study overall: Peripheral blood was sampled at the time of initial diagnosis, prior to any treatment. The 100 or so discovery patients were divided at random into training and test sets in a 7:3 ratio. After blood sampling, hyperthyroidism patients were treated with methimazole at a starting dose of 30 mg daily, and ophthalmopathy patients were treated with high-dose intravenous methylprednisolone. To identify distinguishing TCR V-J signatures, a discovery cohort of some 100 patients was used, comprising some 45 with Graves' ophthalmopathy and some 60 with stable Graves' hyperthyroidism. Whether ophthalmopathy could be predicted prospectively was tested in an independent validation cohort made up of approximately 19 hyperthyroidism patients plus 17 patients who later progressed to ophthalmopathy. In addition, the study compared T-cell repertoires in thyroid tissue and in blood from roughly six Graves' hyperthyroidism patients. TCR Vbeta CDR3 sequencing of fewer than 150 peripheral blood samples (under 45 ophthalmopathy, approximately 80 hyperthyroidism and some 17 progressor patients) is reported in the paper.

As for this clonotype: It has no known antigen specificity. Base qualities are not provided; no much larger clone lies one nucleotide away.

General findings and caveats noted by the study authors: No statistical method was used to fix the sample size in advance, and group allocation was not hidden from the investigators. In validation, the model predicted progression to ophthalmopathy with approximately 69% sensitivity and approximately 74% specificity, a median of around six months before onset. Blood samples also contained most of the expanded thyroid clonotypes (frequency above 0.001), which suggests that blood repertoires may reflect thyroid immune responses. Ophthalmopathy was separated from stable hyperthyroidism by a 13 V-J signature model, with just over 85% sensitivity and about 81% specificity obtained in cross-validation and 80%/75% obtained in testing.

Hyperthyroidism patients were newly diagnosed, had a disease duration of under 2 months, and were aged 18 to 65 years. Patients with uncontrolled infections, other autoimmune diseases, pregnancy or lactation were excluded. Diagnoses relied on clinical symptoms, serum thyroxine and TRAb, thyroid ultrasound and orbital computed tomography. For progressor patients, blood was drawn at the first diagnosis of hyperthyroidism, before any ophthalmopathy symptoms had appeared. PBMCs were isolated from about 9.1 ml of fresh peripheral blood by Ficoll-Paque density gradient centrifugation. Patients classed as progressors first received a Graves' hyperthyroidism diagnosis and then went on to develop ophthalmopathy during follow-up. Total RNA was extracted with Trizol reagent, and quality was checked on an Agilent 2100 Bioanalyzer. Inclusive of the bounding cysteine and phenylalanine, the CDR3 is 14 residues long. Kept here is only the CDR3 DNA, which spans 42 bases and is read in frame from base 1. The germline V gene yields SGHDT for CDR1 and YYEEEE for CDR2. V gives up 0 bases and J gives up 2 bases, and the segment between their germline ends measures 8 bases.

The TCR beta CDR3 regions were amplified from the RNA transcripts. A first-round RT-PCR of the TCR CDR3 used the HTBI primer set with the Qiagen OneStep RT-PCR kit. Libraries were constructed in a second round of multiplex PCR, after which size selection and purification were carried out. Paired-end sequencing of the libraries was performed with 100 bp reads on an Illumina HiSeq2000. For the original study's pipeline: SOAPnuke was used to process the raw data, with reads discarded if the reads contained adapters or uncalled bases, had a mean Phred below 15, or lacked an exact constant-primer or identifier match. COPE v1.2.5 was used to merge high-quality paired reads, and clonotypes were defined as unique nucleotide sequences. MiTCR v1.1 was used to align the clonotypes against IMGT TRBV, TRBD and TRBJ reference segments. Analysis was restricted to V-J combinations with a frequency above 0.0001, which covered approximately 99% of repertoires. A TCS score was defined as the ratio of F50 (clonal expansion) to E x V (chaos), with BLOSUM62-based TCRdist applied between CDR3 peptides within each V-J. Welch's t-statistics and random forest reduced around 510 V-J features to about 12, which were used in a naive Bayes classifier (R e1071). The public reads were reprocessed in TCRdb via fastp at Q25 and MiXCR, keeping in-frame beta chains. Rows with a matching CDR3 protein are joined into one entry that keeps the most common DNA and genes. It is TCRdb's table, rather than the study itself, that gives the V and J calls and clone size. The sample table records fewer than 200,000 distinct CDR3 sequences; over 8% of these occur just once. Approximately 20% of the sample is held by the ten biggest clonotypes.

Source material: blood. The clonotype originates from a woman under 30 with Graves' hyperthyroidism that later progressed to Graves' ophthalmopathy. The rearranged chain carries TRBV5-6 and TRBJ1-1, with the D gene call left open. CDR3 reads: CASSLDGPNTEAFF. The DNA sequence follows: TGTGCCAGCAGCTTGGACGGACCAAACACTGAAGCTTTCTTT. The CDR3 plus the reference TRBV5-6 and TRBJ1-1 genes for the other parts give the full variable domain: DAGVTQSPTHLIKTRGQQVTLRCSPKSGHDTVSWYQQALGQGPQFIFQYYEEEERQRGNFPDRFSGHQFPNYSSELNVNALLLGDSALYLCASSLDGPNTEAFFGQGTRLTVV.